This T cell receptor (beta chain) emerged from a study of cytomegalovirus exposure and HLA in healthy donors. Whole-study results and caveats: When analyzed later, the rates of TCR association showed variation by HLA locus, with DRB1 the most and HLA-C the fewest.

The PCR employed 60 Vbeta primers together with 13 Jbeta primers. Data came from immunoSEQ multiplex PCR; TCRdb stores just in-frame clones and leaves some out. This sample yields about 180,000 clones, of which over 70% are seen a single time; 2.2% belongs to the top ten. In the case of this clone: No antigen is known for it.

Trimming cost V 1 base and J 11 bases, with 8 bases left between them. The CDR3 spans 11 residues. Germline CDR1 is MNHNY and CDR2 is SVGAGI (reference sequence). Sequenced sample: PBMCs. The chain links TRBV6-6 to TRBJ1-1; D remains unclear. This receptor was obtained from a woman in her twenties or thirties in good health and CMV-seronegative. CDR3 coding DNA: TGTGCCAGCAGTTACTTGGGCGGGGCTTTCTTT. As protein: CASSYLGGAFF.